The sequence of this T cell receptor beta chain was determined in a study of vaccination effects on CD4 cells after COVID-19. Findings and limits, study-wide: No early post-infection timepoints were available in the study, which also included few convalescent patients.

The CDR3 extends over 16 amino acids. CDR1 is SGHAT, CDR2 FQNNGV, per germline. Trimming took off 6 bases at V and 0 bases at J, with 12 bases between the two ends. About this clone itself: The antigen is undetermined.

Viral peptide pools were used in the ViraFEST assay to expand antigen-specific CD4+ T cells, and sequencing came afterward. Subsequent to a culture period of 10 days, CD4+ T cells were isolated. By PCR, the person was confirmed to have had SARS-CoV-2 infection between March and December 2020. They grew under 2.5 million PBMC in each well, adding about 10 IU/ml IL-2 and about 9.9 ug/ml peptides. Measured with immunoSEQ multiplex PCR; TCRdb has only the in-frame clones, and not every one. There are about 24,000 clones in the sample; around 69% occur only once, and 16% lies in the top ten. The chain links TRBV11-2 to TRBJ2-6; D perhaps matches TRBD2 (5 bases). The input for sequencing was CD4+ T cells from PBMCs cultured with SARS-CoV-2 spike peptides, taken before COVID-19 vaccination. The clonotype comes from a human donor who had a prior SARS-CoV-2 infection. The CDR3 bases are TGTGCCAGCAGGCGGGTTTGGGTCTCTGGGGCCAACGTCCTGACTTTC. This sequence encodes CASRRVWVSGANVLTF.